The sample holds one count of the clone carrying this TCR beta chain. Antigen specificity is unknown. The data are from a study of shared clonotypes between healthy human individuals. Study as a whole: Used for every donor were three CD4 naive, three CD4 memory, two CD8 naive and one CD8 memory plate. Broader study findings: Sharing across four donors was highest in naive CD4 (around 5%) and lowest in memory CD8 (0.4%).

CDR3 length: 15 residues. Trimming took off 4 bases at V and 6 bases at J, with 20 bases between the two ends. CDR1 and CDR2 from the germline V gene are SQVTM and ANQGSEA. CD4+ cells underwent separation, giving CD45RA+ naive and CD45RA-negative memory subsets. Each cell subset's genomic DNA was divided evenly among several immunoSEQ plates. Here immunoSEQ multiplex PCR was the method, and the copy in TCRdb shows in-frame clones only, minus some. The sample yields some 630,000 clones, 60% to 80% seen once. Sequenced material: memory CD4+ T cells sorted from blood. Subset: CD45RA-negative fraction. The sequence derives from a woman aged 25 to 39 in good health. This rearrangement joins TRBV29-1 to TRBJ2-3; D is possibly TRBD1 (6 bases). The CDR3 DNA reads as TGCAGCGTTGCGAAGATAGGGGGTAGGGCCGATACGCAGTATTTT. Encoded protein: CSVAKIGGRADTQYF.